These 26 T cell receptor beta chains share one sample of origin, sequenced in a study of cytomegalovirus exposure and HLA in healthy donors. The protocol was immunoSEQ multiplex PCR, while the TCRdb copy is restricted to in-frame clones and leaves out a portion. The sample shows under 350,000 clones, 80% to 90% of them seen only once. Sequencing was performed on PBMCs. Receptors originate from a woman in her late teens or twenties in good health and CMV-seronegative.

J is TRBJ1-1 and V is TRBV10-3, with D tentatively TRBD1 (6 bases). Germline loops: CDR1 ENHRY, CDR2 SYGVKD. CDR3 length: 14 residues. The ends were cut back, 3 bases at V and 1 base at J, with 9 bases in the middle. For the CDR3, the DNA is TGTGCCATCAGTGACCCGGGACAGAACACTGAAGCTTTCTTT. Translated: CAISDPGQNTEAFF.

This chain joins TRBV7-2 and TRBJ1-6, with D possibly being TRBD1 (5 bases). Germline CDR1 SGHTA, CDR2 FQGNSA. The CDR3 covers 16 residues. V was cut by 2 bases and J by 5 bases, with 13 bases left in between. CDR3: CASSLNLRRDNSPLHF. CDR3 bases: TGTGCCAGCAGCTTAAACCTTCGCAGGGATAATTCACCCCTCCACTTT.

The genes are TRBV27 and TRBJ1-1; weak D call: TRBD1 (5 bases). This CDR3 has 13 residues. CDR1 and CDR2 from the germline V gene are MNHEY and SMNVEV (reference sequence). V lost 5 bases, J lost 6 bases, and 13 bases lay in between. CDR3 in DNA: TGTGCCAGCAGTGCGGGAGGGACCCCTGAAGCTTTCTTT. It is translated as CASSAGGTPEAFF.

The rearrangement uses TRBV29-1 and TRBJ1-2, with TRBD1 identical over 9 bases. V lost 7 bases and J lost 1; bases outside the gene matches: 4. The CDR3 loop spans 13 amino acids. Germline assignment: CDR1 SQVTM and CDR2 ANQGSEA. This chain's CDR3 is CSAETGGNYGYTF. CDR3 in DNA: TGCAGCGCTGAGACAGGGGGTAACTATGGCTACACCTTC.

The V gene is TRBV4-1, the J gene TRBJ2-3; D remains ambiguous. Germline V gene lookup returns CDR1 MGHRA and CDR2 YSYEKL. V was shortened by 0 bases and J by 2 bases, with 9 bases between the two germline ends. The CDR3 sequence is 15 residues long. In DNA, the CDR3 is TGCGCCAGCAGCCAAGATGGTCGCTACACAGATACGCAGTATTTT. Residues: CASSQDGRYTDTQYF.

This clone was counted between two and nine times. The rearrangement uses TRBV18 and TRBJ2-7; 8 bases fit TRBD2. The CDR3 is 13 amino acids. Germline V gene data show CDR1 as KGHSH and CDR2 as LQKENI. Trimming at V came to 3 bases and at J to 6 bases, leaving 4 bases not matched to a gene. The CDR3 DNA reads TGTGCCAGCTCACCCCAGACTAGCGTCGAGCAGTACTTC. It is translated as CASSPQTSVEQYF.

The chain recombines TRBV7-2 with TRBJ2-7, with D perhaps matching TRBD2 (6 bases). Germline CDR1 SGHTA, CDR2 FQGNSA. Trimming took off 3 bases at V and 7 bases at J, with 13 bases between the two ends. The CDR3 is 13 amino acids. The CDR3 DNA reads TGTGCCAGCAGCTTCGGAGGGATTCGAGAGCAGTACTTC. It translates to CASSFGGIREQYF.

This clone was observed once. This chain links TRBV9 with TRBJ2-7; maybe TRBD2 (6 bases). The germline V gene has CDR1 SGDLS and CDR2 YYNGEE. The CDR3 is 14 residues long. The V and J ends lost 4 bases and 0 bases respectively, with 11 bases between them. CDR3 nucleotides: TGTGCCAGCAGCATAATAGCGGACTCCTACGAGCAGTACTTC. It specifies CASSIIADSYEQYF. The complete variable domain, with remaining parts taken from reference TRBV9 and TRBJ2-7, reads DSGVTQTPKHLITATGQRVTLRCSPRSGDLSVYWYQQSLDQGLQFLIQYYNGEERAKGNILERFSAQQFPDLHSELNLSSLELGDSALYFCASSIIADSYEQYFGPGTRLTVT.

This clone was detected a few times. V is TRBV6-1 and J is TRBJ2-5; TRBD1 matches at 7 bases. Trimming cost V 2 bases and J 2 bases; bases outside gene matches: 5. The germline gives CDR1 MNHNS, CDR2 SASEGT. This CDR3 region has 15 residues. The CDR3 region is CASSEFTGQQETQYF. In DNA form, the CDR3 reads TGTGCCAGCAGTGAATTTACGGGACAGCAAGAGACCCAGTACTTC.

The gene calls are TRBV6-4 and TRBJ2-1; D might be TRBD2 (5 bases). CDR1 MRHNA and CDR2 SNTAGT come from the germline V gene. V shed 6 bases and J shed 3 bases, with 15 bases lying between them. The CDR3 contains 15 residues. CDR3 residues: CASSLSGLLYNEQFF. CDR3 coding DNA: TGTGCCAGCAGCCTCTCGGGATTGCTCTACAATGAGCAGTTCTTC.

V and J are TRBV6-1 and TRBJ2-7; 10 bases line up with TRBD1. The CDR3 has 15 residues. Trimming removed 4 bases from V and 3 bases from J; junction bases left unmatched: 6. Germline assignment: CDR1 MNHNS and CDR2 SASEGT. CDR3 sequence reads: CASSATGQGLYEQYF. CDR3 coding DNA: TGTGCCAGCAGTGCGACGGGACAGGGGCTCTACGAGCAGTACTTC.

The V and J genes are TRBV5-1 and TRBJ2-7; TRBD1 agrees at 9 bases. This CDR3 spans 14 amino acids. CDR1 SGHRS and CDR2 YFSETQ come from the germline V gene. The junction had 8 bases not matched to a gene; V was cut back by 6 bases and J by 4 bases. DNA of the CDR3: TGCGCCAGCACGGGGACAGGGTCGGATTACGAGCAGTACTTC. Translating it yields CASTGTGSDYEQYF. The whole variable domain, remainder taken from reference TRBV5-1 and TRBJ2-7, is KAGVTQTPRYLIKTRGQQVTLSCSPISGHRSVSWYQQTPGQGLQFLFEYFSETQRNKGNFPGRFSGRQFSNSRSEMNVSTLELGDSALYLCASTGTGSDYEQYFGPGTRLTVT.

To note about this clone: This CDR3 is also generated by other DNA sequences in the sample. The V and J genes are TRBV7-6 and TRBJ2-7, with D possibly being TRBD2 (6 bases). Germline V CDR1 and CDR2: SGHVS, FNYEAQ. Trimming cost V 2 bases and J 2 bases, with 10 bases left between them. The CDR3 runs 14 residues. CDR3 protein: CASSLQGGAYEQYF. CDR3 DNA sequence: TGTGCCAGCAGCTTACAGGGCGGGGCCTACGAGCAGTACTTC.

V gene TRBV5-1 combines with J gene TRBJ2-7; 11 bases map to TRBD2. This CDR3 is built from 15 residues. Germline-derived CDR1 and CDR2 are SGHRS and YFSETQ. V lost 2 bases, J lost 4 bases, and 5 bases stayed unmatched. The DNA for the CDR3 is TGCGCCAGCAGCTTACTAGCGGGAGACGGATACGAGCAGTACTTC. This gives the protein CASSLLAGDGYEQYF.

This rearrangement joins TRBV11-2 to TRBJ2-3, with D possibly being TRBD2 (6 bases). CDR1 is SGHAT, CDR2 FQNNGV, per germline. With 5 bases removed from V and 2 bases from J, the gap between germline ends came to 14 bases. This CDR3 has 15 amino acids. In DNA, the CDR3 is TGTGCCAGCAGCCCCTATCGGGGGACCACAGATACGCAGTATTTT. Encoded protein: CASSPYRGTTDTQYF. The complete variable domain, with remaining parts taken from reference TRBV11-2 and TRBJ2-3, reads EAGVAQSPRYKIIEKRQSVAFWCNPISGHATLYWYQQILGQGPKLLIQFQNNGVVDDSQLPKDRFSAERLKGVDSTLKIQPAKLEDSAVYLCASSPYRGTTDTQYFGPGTRLTVL.

The rearrangement uses TRBV27 and TRBJ2-1; tentatively, D is TRBD1 (5 bases). Deletions cut 8 bases from V and 11 bases from J, with 19 bases between. This CDR3 is 13 amino acids long. From germline, CDR1 is MNHEY and CDR2 SMNVEV (reference sequence). The chain's CDR3 is CASGPGAITQQFF. For the CDR3, the DNA is TGTGCCAGCGGCCCTGGGGCTATCACTCAGCAGTTCTTC.

In regard to this clone: The sample contains more than one DNA sequence encoding this CDR3. The V gene is TRBV7-2, the J gene TRBJ2-7, with D tentatively TRBD1 (5 bases). Trimming cost V 1 base and J 0 bases, with 7 bases left between them. The germline CDR1 and CDR2 sequences are SGHTA and FQGNSA. This CDR3 comprises 14 residues. Written as DNA, the CDR3 is TGTGCCAGCAGCTTAGAGCAGGGCTCCTACGAGCAGTACTTC. Amino acid sequence: CASSLEQGSYEQYF. Supplemented by reference TRBV7-2 and TRBJ2-7, the full variable domain reads GAGVSQSPSNKVTEKGKDVELRCDPISGHTALYWYRQSLGQGLEFLIYFQGNSAPDKSGLPSDRFSAERTGGSVSTLTIQRTQQEDSAVYLCASSLEQGSYEQYFGPGTRLTVT.

The rearrangement uses TRBV11-3 and TRBJ1-2; D unresolved. There are 12 residues in the CDR3. V was clipped by 0 bases and J by 7 bases, with 6 bases between them. Germline CDR1 reads SGHNT; CDR2 reads YENEEA. CDR3 region: CASSLDRGGYTF. DNA of the CDR3: TGTGCCAGCAGCTTAGATCGGGGTGGCTACACCTTC.

This clone occurred a few times. The chain recombines TRBV25-1 with TRBJ2-7; no clear D. This CDR3 is built from 12 residues. Germline CDR1 and CDR2: MGHDK and SYGVNS. Trimming took off 9 bases at V and 1 base at J, with 10 bases between the two ends. The chain's CDR3 is CASTTGSYEQYF. CDR3 DNA sequence: TGTGCCAGTACGACGGGTTCCTACGAGCAGTACTTC.

The rearrangement links TRBV6-1 to TRBJ2-7, with TRBD2 identical over 7 bases. Germline V gene lookup returns CDR1 MNHNS and CDR2 SASEGT. The CDR3 totals 16 residues. V dropped 3 bases and J dropped 3; count of bases not matched to a gene: 11. Here the CDR3 DNA reads TGTGCCAGCAGTGACTTCGGACTAGGGGTAGGCTACGAGCAGTACTTC. Translating gives CASSDFGLGVGYEQYF.

This clone has only one observation. CDR3 residues: CASSEHRAGNTIYF. CDR3 sequence (DNA): TGTGCCAGCAGCGAGCACAGGGCTGGAAACACCATATATTTT. The V and J genes are TRBV6-5 and TRBJ1-3, with a tentative D call TRBD1 (6 bases). V was shortened by 6 bases and J by 2 bases, with 11 bases between the two germline ends. In germline, CDR1 is MNHEY, CDR2 SVGAGI. The CDR3 is 14 amino acids.

This clone has a single count. The J gene is TRBJ2-5, the V gene TRBV2; TRBD1 aligns across 7 bases. The junction had 7 bases not matched to a gene; V was cut back by 4 bases and J by 2 bases. Germline lookup yields CDR1 SNHLY and CDR2 FYNNEI. The CDR3 loop spans 15 amino acids. The CDR3 sequence is CASSAPRDRQETQYF. CDR3 sequence (DNA): TGTGCCAGCAGTGCGCCCCGGGACAGACAAGAGACCCAGTACTTC.

V and J are TRBV7-9 and TRBJ1-6, with 8 bases aligning to TRBD1. Trimming took 1 base from V and 9 from J; bases not matched to a gene: 2. The CDR3 runs to 14 residues. CDR1 SEHNR and CDR2 FQNEAQ come from the germline V gene (reference sequence). CDR3 DNA sequence: TGTGCCAGCAGCTTAGGAACAGGGGGTTCACCCCTCCACTTT. The encoded protein is CASSLGTGGSPLHF.

In this sample, this clone turned up once. The chain uses TRBV30 and TRBJ2-1; 8 bases are shared with TRBD1. V shed 5 bases and J 7 bases; nucleotides not matched to a gene: 7. The CDR3 loop spans 13 amino acids. Germline loops: CDR1 GTSNPN, CDR2 SVGIG (reference sequence). CDR3 coding DNA: TGTGCCTGGGACAGGGGAGGCCTAAATGAGCAGTTCTTC. This encodes CAWDRGGLNEQFF.

The chain has TRBV7-9 and TRBJ2-1; D gene ambiguous. This CDR3 is built from 12 residues. V lost 4 bases and J 5 bases, leaving 6 bases between the germline ends. Germline CDR1 is SEHNR and CDR2 is FQNEAQ (reference sequence). The CDR3 DNA follows: TGTGCCAGCAGCTCGAGAGACAATGAGCAGTTCTTC. Protein sequence: CASSSRDNEQFF.

This clone was detected once. The V and J genes are TRBV5-1 and TRBJ1-3; 7 nucleotides line up with TRBD1. Trimming cost V 4 bases and J 0 bases; bases outside gene matches: 13. This CDR3 has 18 residues. Germline lookup yields CDR1 SGHRS and CDR2 YFSETQ. CDR3 DNA sequence: TGCGCCAGCAGCCTCCGACAGGGATCTTCAACCTCTGGAAACACCATATATTTT. Its protein product is CASSLRQGSSTSGNTIYF.